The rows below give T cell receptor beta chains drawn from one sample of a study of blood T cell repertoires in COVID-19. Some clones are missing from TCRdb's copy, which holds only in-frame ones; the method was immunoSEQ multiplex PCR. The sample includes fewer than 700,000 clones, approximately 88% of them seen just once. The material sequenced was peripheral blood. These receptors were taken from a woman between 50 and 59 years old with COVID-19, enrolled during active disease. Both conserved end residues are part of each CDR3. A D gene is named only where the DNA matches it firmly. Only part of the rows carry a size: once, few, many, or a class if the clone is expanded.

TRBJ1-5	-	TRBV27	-	TGTGCCAGCAGCCCAGGGTTTAGCAATCAGCCCCAGCATTTT	CASSPGFSNQPQHF
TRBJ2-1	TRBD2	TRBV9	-	TGTGCCAGCAGCGACAAACGGGGGGGCACTTTAAATGAGCAGTTCTTC	CASSDKRGGTLNEQFF
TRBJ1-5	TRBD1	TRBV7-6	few	TGTGCCAGCAGCTTAGACGCAGGGGGCCAGCCCCAGCATTTT	CASSLDAGGQPQHF
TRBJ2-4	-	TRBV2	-	TGTGCCAGCAGTGAAGGGGCAGCCCAAGCGGGCATTCAGTACTTC	CASSEGAAQAGIQYF
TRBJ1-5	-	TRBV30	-	TGTGCCTGGAGTGGCAAGAGTGGTCAGCCCCAGCATTTT	CAWSGKSGQPQHF
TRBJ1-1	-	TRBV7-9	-	TGTGCCAGCAGCTTGGGAGGCGGGTACACTGAAGCTTTCTTT	CASSLGGGYTEAFF
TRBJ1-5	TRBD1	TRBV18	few	TGTGCCAGCTCACCACTTGGGGGACAGGGGGCCGGAAGCAATCAGCCCCAGCATTTT	CASSPLGGQGAGSNQPQHF
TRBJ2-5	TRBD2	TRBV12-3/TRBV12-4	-	TGTGCCAGCAGTTTAGCGGGAGGGGAGACCCAGTACTTC	CASSLAGGETQYF
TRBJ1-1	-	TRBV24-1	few	TGTGCCACCGAGGGCCCCCTAGGAGGAAACACTGAAGCTTTCTTT	CATEGPLGGNTEAFF
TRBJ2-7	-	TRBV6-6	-	TGTGCCAGCAGCCGGGGTGACGTCTTAAGCTCCTACGAGCAGTACTTC	CASSRGDVLSSYEQYF
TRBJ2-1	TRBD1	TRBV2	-	TGTGCCAGCACCCTAGAACGGACAGGAAGCAATGAGCAGTTCTTC	CASTLERTGSNEQFF
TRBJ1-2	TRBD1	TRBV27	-	TGTGCCAGCAGTTTATCCCGAGGGGGCATCTATGGCTACACCTTC	CASSLSRGGIYGYTF
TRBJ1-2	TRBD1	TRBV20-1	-	TGCAGTGCTCGTGAGGGACAGCGATATGGCTACACCTTC	CSAREGQRYGYTF
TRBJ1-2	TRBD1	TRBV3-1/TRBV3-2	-	TGTGCCAGCAGCCAAACAGGGGGCCCGTTCGGCTATGGCTACACCTTC	CASSQTGGPFGYGYTF
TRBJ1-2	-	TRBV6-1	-	TGTGCCAGCAGTGAACCCCGGACGGGACTCTATGGCTACACCTTC	CASSEPRTGLYGYTF
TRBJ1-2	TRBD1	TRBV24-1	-	TGTGCCACCAGTGACGCGCTCGGGACAGGGGAAATGAAGGGCTACACCTTC	CATSDALGTGEMKGYTF
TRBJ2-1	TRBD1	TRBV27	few	TGTGCCAGCAGTTTAGGGGGACAGTACAATGAGCAGTTCTTC	CASSLGGQYNEQFF
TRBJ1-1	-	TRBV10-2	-	TGCGCCAGCCGAGGAGAGGGCGGGGGCACTGAAGCTTTCTTT	CASRGEGGGTEAFF
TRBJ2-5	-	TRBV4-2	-	TGTGCCAGCAGCCAAGAACCAGCGAGCCAAGAGACCCAGTACTTC	CASSQEPASQETQYF
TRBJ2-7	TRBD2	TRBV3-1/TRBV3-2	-	TGTGCCAGCAGCCAACCCGGGGGGGGCCGCTACGAGCAGTACTTC	CASSQPGGGRYEQYF
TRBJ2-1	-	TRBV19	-	TGTGCCAGTAGTATTTTGACAGGTCCCAAAGATGAGCAGTTCTTC	CASSILTGPKDEQFF
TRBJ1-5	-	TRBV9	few	TGTGCCAGCAGCGTAGACATAAGCAATCAGCCCCAGCATTTT	CASSVDISNQPQHF
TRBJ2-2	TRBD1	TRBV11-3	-	TGTGCCAGCAGCCTAGGACAGGGCAGCACCGGGGAGCTGTTTTTT	CASSLGQGSTGELFF
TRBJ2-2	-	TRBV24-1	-	TGTGCCACCAGCTACACCGGGGAGCTGTTTTTT	CATSYTGELFF
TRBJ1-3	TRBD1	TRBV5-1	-	TGCGCCAGCAGCTCTGACAGGGCTGGAAACACCATATATTTT	CASSSDRAGNTIYF
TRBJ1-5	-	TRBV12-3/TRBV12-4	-	TGTGCCACAGCTATAACAGAATCTCAGCCCCAGCATTTT	CATAITESQPQHF
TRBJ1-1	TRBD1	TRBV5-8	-	TGTGCCAGCAGCTTGGTTCAGGGGGCGGCTTTCTTT	CASSLVQGAAFF
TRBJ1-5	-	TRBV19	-	TGTGCCAGTAGTATGGGGGCGGTGGGGGACCAGCCCCAGCATTTT	CASSMGAVGDQPQHF
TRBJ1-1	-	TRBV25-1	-	TGTGCCACTCGGGGGGAAAAGGCGCACAAAGCTTTCTTT	CATRGEKAHKAFF
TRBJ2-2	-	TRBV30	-	TGTGCCTGGAGTACCCCCGACAGGACCAACACCGGGGAGCTGTTTTTT	CAWSTPDRTNTGELFF
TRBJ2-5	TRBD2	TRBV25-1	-	TGTGCCAGCAGTGAATCCCAACGGGGGGGCCGGGAGACCCAGTACTTC	CASSESQRGGRETQYF
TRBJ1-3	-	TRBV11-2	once	TGTGCCAGCAGCTTAGACTCAGGGGACGGAAACACCATATATTTT	CASSLDSGDGNTIYF
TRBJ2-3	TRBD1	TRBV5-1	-	TGCGCCAGCAGCCGCCGGGACAGCCACACAGATACGCAGTATTTT	CASSRRDSHTDTQYF
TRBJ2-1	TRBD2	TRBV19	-	TGTGCCAGTAGTACTGAAGGACTAGCGCCTGATGAGCAGTTCTTC	CASSTEGLAPDEQFF
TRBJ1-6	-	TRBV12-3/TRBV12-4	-	TGTGCCAGCAGGGAATCAGGGGCTTCACCCCTCCACTTT	CASRESGASPLHF
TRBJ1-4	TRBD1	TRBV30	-	TGTGCCTGGAGTCTAGACAGGGACGCTAATGAAAAACTGTTTTTT	CAWSLDRDANEKLFF
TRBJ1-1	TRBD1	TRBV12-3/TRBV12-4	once	TGTGCCAGCACCACAGGGGGCCAAAGGGCTTTCTTT	CASTTGGQRAFF
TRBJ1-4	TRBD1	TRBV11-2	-	TGTGCCAGCGGATCCGGGACAGGGTTTTTCGGGGCTAATGAAAAACTGTTTTTT	CASGSGTGFFGANEKLFF
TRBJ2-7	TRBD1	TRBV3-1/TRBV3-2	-	TGTGCCAGCAGCCAGGTAACAGGGGGATGGCAGTACTTC	CASSQVTGGWQYF
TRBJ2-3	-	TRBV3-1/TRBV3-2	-	TGTGCCAGCAGCGAAGGGGCCGATACGCAGTATTTT	CASSEGADTQYF
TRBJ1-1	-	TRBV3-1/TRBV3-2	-	TGTGCCAGCAGCTTAGGACAGAAGACTGAAGCTTTCTTT	CASSLGQKTEAFF
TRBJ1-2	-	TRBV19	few	TGTGCCAGTAGCTTCACAACTAACTATGGCTACACCTTC	CASSFTTNYGYTF
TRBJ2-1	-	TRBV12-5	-	TGTGCTAGTGGACAGCTCCGCTCCTACAATGAGCAGTTCTTC	CASGQLRSYNEQFF
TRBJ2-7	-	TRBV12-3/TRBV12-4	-	TGTGCCAGCAGCCCTAGACCTGACGTGCAGTACTTC	CASSPRPDVQYF
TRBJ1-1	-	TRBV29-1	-	TGCAGCGTCGGAGGAGGGGAAGGAACTGAAGCTTTCTTT	CSVGGGEGTEAFF
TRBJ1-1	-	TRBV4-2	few	TGTGCCAGCAGCCCCGAACAGGGATCTGAAGCTTTCTTT	CASSPEQGSEAFF